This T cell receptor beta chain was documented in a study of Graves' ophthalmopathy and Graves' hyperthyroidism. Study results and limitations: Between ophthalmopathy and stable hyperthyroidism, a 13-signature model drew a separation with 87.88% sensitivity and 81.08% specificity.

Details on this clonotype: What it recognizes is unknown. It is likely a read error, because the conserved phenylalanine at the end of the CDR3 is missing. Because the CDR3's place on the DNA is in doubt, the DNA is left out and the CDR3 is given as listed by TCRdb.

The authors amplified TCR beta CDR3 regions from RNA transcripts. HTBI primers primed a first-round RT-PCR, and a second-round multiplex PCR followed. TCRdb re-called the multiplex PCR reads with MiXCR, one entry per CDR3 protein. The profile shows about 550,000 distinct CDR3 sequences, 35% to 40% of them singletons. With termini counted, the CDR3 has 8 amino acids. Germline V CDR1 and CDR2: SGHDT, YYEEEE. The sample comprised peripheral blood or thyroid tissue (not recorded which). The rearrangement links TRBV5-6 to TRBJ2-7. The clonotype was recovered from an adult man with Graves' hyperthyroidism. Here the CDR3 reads CASSLRSL.